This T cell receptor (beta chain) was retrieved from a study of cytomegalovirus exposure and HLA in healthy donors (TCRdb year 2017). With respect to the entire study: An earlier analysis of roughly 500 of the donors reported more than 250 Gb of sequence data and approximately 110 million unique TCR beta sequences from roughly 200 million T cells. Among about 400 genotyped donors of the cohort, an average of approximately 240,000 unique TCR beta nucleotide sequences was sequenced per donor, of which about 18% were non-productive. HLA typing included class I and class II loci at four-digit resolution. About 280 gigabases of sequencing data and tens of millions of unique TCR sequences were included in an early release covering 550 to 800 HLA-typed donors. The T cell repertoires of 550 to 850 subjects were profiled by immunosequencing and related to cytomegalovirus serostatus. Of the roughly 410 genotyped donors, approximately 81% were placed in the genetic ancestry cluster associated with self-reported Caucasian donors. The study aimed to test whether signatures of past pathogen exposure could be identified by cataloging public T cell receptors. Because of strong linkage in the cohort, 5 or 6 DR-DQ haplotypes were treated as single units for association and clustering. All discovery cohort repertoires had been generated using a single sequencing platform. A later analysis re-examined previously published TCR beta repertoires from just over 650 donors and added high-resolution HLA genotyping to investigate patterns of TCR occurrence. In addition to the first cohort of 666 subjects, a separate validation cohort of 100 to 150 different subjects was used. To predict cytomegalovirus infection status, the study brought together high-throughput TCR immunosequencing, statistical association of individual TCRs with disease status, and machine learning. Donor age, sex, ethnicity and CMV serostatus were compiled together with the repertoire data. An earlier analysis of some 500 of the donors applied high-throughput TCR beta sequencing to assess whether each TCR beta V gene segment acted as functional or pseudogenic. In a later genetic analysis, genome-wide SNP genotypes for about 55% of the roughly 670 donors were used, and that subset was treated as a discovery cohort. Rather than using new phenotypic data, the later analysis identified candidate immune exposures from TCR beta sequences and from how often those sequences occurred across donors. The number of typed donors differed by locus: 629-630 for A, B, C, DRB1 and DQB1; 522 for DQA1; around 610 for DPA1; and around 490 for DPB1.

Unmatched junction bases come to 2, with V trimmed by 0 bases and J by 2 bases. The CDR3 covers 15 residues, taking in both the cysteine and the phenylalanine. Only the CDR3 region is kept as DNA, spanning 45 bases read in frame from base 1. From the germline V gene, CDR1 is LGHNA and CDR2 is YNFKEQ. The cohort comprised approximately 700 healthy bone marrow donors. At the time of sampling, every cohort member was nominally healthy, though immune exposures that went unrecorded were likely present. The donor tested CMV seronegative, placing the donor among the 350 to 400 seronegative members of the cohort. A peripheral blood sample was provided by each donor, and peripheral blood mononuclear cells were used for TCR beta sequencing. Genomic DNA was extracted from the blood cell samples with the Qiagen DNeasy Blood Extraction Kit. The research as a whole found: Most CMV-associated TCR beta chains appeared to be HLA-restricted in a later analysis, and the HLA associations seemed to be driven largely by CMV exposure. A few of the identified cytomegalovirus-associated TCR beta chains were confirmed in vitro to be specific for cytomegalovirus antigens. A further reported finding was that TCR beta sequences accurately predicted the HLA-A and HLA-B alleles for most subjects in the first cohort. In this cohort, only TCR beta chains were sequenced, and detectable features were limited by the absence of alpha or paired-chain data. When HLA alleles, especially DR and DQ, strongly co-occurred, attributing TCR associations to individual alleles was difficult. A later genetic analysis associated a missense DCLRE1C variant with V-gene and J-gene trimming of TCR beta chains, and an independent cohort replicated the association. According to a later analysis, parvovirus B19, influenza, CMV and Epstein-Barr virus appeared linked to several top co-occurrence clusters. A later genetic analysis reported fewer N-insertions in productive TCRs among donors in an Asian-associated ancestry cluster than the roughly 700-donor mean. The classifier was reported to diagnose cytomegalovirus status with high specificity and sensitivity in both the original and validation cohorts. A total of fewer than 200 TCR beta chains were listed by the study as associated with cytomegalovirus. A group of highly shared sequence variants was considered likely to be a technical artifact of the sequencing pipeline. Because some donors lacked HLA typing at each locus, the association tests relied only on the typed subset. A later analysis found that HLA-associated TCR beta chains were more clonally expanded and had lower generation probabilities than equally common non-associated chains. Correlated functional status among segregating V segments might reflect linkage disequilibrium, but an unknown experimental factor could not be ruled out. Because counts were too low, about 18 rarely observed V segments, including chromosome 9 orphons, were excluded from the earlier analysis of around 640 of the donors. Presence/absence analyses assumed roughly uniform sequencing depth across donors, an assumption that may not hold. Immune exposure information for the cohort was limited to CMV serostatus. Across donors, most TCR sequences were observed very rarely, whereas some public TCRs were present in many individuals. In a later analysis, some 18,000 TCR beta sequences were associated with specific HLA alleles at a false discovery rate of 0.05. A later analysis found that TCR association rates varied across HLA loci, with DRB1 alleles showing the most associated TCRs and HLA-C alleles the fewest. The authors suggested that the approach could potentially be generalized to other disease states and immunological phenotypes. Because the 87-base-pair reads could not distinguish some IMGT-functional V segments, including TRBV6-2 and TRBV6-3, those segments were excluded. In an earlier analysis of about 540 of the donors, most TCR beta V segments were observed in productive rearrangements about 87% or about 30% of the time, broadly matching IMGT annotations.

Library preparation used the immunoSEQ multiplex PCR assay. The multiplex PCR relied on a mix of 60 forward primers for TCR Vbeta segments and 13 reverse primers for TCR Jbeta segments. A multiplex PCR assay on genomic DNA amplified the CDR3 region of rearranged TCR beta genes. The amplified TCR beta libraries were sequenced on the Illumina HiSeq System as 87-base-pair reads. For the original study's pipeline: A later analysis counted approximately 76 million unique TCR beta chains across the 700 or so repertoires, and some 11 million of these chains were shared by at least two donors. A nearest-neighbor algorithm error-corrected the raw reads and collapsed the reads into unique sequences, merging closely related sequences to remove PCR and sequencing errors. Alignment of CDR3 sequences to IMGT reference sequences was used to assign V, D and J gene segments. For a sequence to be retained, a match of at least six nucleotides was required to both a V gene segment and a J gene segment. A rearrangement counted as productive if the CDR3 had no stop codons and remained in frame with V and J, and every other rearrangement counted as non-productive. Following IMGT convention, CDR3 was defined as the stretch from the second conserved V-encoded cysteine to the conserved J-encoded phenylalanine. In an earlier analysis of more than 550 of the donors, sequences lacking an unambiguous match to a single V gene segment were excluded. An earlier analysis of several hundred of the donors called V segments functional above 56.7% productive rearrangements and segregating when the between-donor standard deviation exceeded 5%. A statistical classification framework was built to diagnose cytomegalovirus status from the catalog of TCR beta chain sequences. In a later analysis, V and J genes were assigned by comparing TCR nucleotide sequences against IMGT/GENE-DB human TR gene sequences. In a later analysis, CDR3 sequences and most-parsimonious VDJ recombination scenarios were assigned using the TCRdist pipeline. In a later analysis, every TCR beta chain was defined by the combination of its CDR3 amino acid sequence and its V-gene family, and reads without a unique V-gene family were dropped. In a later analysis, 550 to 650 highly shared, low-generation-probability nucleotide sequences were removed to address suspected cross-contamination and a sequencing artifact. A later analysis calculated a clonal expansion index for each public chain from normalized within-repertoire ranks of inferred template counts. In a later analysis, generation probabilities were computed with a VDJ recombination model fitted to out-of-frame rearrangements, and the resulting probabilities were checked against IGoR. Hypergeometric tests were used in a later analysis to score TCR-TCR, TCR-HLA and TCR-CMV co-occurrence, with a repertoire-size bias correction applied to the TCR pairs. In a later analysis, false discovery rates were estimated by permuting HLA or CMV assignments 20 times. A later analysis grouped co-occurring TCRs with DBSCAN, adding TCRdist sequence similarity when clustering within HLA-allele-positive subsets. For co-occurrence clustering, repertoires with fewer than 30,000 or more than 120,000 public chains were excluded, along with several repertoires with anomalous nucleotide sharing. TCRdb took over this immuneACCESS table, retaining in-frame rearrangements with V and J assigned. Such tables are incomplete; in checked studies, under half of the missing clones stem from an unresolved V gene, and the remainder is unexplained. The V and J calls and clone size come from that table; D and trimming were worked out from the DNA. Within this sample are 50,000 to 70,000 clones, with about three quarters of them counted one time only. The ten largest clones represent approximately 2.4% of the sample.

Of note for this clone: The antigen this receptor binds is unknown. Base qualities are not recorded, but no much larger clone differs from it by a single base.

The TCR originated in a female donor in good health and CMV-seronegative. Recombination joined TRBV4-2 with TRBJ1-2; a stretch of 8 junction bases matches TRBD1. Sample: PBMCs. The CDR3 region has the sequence CASSQETGANYGYTF. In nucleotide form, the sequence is TGTGCCAGCAGCCAAGAGACAGGGGCGAACTATGGCTACACCTTC.